This TCR beta chain was observed in a study of CD8+CD57+ T cells in acquired aplastic anemia. CDR3 and TCR beta VDJ profiling relied on genomic DNA as the template. MiXCR, applied by TCRdb to the reads, yields one record per CDR3 protein. The sample yields fewer than 250,000 distinct CDR3 sequences, roughly half seen once. This CDR3 is 18 amino acids long. The germline V gene has CDR1 LGHNA and CDR2 YSLEER. The V segment lost 0 bases and the J segment 3 bases; nucleotides outside the gene matches: 13. This clonotype was counted at least ten times. Its antigen remains unidentified. Whole-study results and caveats: Almost 30 CD8+ CDR3 sequences occurred in both the patients and the controls. Controls did not differ significantly from patients in CD8+ Simpson's diversity.

Sequencing was done on patients that had shown CD8+CD57+ cell expansion by flow cytometry. No therapy had been given to the patients at the time of blood sampling. Sequencing used sorted CD4+, CD8+, or CD8+CD57+ T cells (not recorded which) from PBMCs. V gene TRBV4-3 combines with J gene TRBJ2-7; TRBD1 agrees at 8 bases. The sequence was obtained from a human donor with aplastic anemia. As DNA, the CDR3 is TGCGCCAGCAGCCAAGACTACGACTGGACAGGGCAAGGCTACGAGCAGTACTTC. This codes for CASSQDYDWTGQGYEQYF.